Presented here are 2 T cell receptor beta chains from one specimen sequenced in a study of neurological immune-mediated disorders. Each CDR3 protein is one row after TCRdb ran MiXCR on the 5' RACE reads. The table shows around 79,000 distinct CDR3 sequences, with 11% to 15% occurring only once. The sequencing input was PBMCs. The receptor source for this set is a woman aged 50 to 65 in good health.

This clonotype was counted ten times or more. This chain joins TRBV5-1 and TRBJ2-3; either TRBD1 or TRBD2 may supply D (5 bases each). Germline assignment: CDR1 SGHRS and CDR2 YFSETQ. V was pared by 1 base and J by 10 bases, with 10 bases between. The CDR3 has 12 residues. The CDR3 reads CASSLYGGPQYF. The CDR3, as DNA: TGCGCCAGCAGCTTGTATGGGGGTCCGCAGTATTTT. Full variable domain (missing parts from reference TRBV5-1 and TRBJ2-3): KAGVTQTPRYLIKTRGQQVTLSCSPISGHRSVSWYQQTPGQGLQFLFEYFSETQRNKGNFPGRFSGRQFSNSRSEMNVSTLELGDSALYLCASSLYGGPQYFGPGTRLTVL.

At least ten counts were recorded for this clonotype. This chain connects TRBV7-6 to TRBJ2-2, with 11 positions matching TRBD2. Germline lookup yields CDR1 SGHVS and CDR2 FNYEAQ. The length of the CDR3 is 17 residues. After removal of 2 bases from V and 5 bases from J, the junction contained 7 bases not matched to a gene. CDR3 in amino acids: CASSLRGLAGGTGELFF. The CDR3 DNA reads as TGTGCCAGCAGCTTAAGAGGGCTAGCGGGAGGAACCGGGGAGCTGTTTTTT. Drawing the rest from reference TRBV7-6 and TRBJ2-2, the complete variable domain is GAGVSQSPRYKVTKRGQDVALRCDPISGHVSLYWYRQALGQGPEFLTYFNYEAQQDKSGLPNDRFSAERPEGSISTLTIQRTEQRDSAMYRCASSLRGLAGGTGELFFGEGSRLTVL.